The 7 T cell receptor beta chains listed next were all sequenced from one sample in a study of T cell clonotyping in hematopoietic cell transplantation. The method was immunoSEQ multiplex PCR; TCRdb's version includes in-frame clones alone and lacks a portion of them. Of 15,000 to 20,000 clones listed, roughly 83% are singletons. Time point described: recipient sample about 28 days before transplant, after cytoreduction. This material consisted of peripheral blood mononuclear cells, taken before stem cell transplant. Receptors were obtained from a man between 45 and 60 years old with acute myeloid leukemia. Some clones in this sample may be carry-over from other donors' samples.

This clone was seen just once. This chain uses TRBV29-1 with TRBJ2-1; D unclear. Germline lookup yields CDR1 SQVTM and CDR2 ANQGSEA. V was pared by 2 bases and J by 7 bases, with 15 bases between. The CDR3 length is 14 residues. The CDR3 DNA sequence: TGCAGCGTTGAATTCGGGCTAGAGTGGAATGAGCAGTTCTTC. Amino acids: CSVEFGLEWNEQFF.

V usage is TRBV18 and J usage is TRBJ1-1, with D uncertain. Germline-derived CDR1 and CDR2 are KGHSH and LQKENI. V lost 1 base, J lost 1 base, and 25 bases lay in between. The CDR3 is 20 amino acids. CDR3 nucleotide sequence: TGTGCCAGCTCACCACGTCTAGTCTCGGACGGAAGGTCTGGGAACACTGAAGCTTTCTTT. It is translated as CASSPRLVSDGRSGNTEAFF.

The genes are TRBV11-1 and TRBJ2-3; D uncertain. The CDR3 spans 12 residues. Germline CDR1 and CDR2: SGHAT and FQDESV (reference sequence). The V gene lost 1 base and the J gene lost 6 bases, with 5 bases spanning the gap. This CDR3 reads CASSLGADTQYF. In DNA form, the CDR3 reads TGTGCCAGCAGCTTAGGAGCGGATACGCAGTATTTT.

This clone has just one count. An end of the junction does not agree with germline; a read error may underlie this. The chain combines TRBV28 with TRBJ1-2; 9 bases fit TRBD1. CDR3 length equals 16 residues. Germline CDR1 MDHEN, CDR2 SYDVKM. CDR3 residues: CASRIITGGTGLKEIF. CDR3 in DNA: TGTGCCAGCAGAATAATAACTGGGGGGACAGGGCTCAAAGAAATCTTC.

The V gene is TRBV4-1, the J gene TRBJ2-3; D may match TRBD1 or TRBD2 (6 bases each). This CDR3 has 16 residues. V lost 0 bases and J 0 bases, leaving 10 bases between the germline ends. Germline CDR1 and CDR2: MGHRA and YSYEKL. CDR3 DNA sequence: TGCGCCAGCAGCCAAGACGGGGGCTATAGCACAGATACGCAGTATTTT. Protein: CASSQDGGYSTDTQYF.

The rearrangement joins TRBV13 to TRBJ1-2; unclear D gene. The germline CDR1 and CDR2 sequences are PRHDT and FYEKMQ (reference sequence). With 1 base removed from V and 1 base from J, the gap between germline ends came to 7 bases. CDR3 length equals 14 residues. Here the CDR3 reads CASSLEGDNYGYTF. DNA of the CDR3: TGTGCCAGCAGCTTAGAAGGAGATAACTATGGCTACACCTTC.

The genes are TRBV7-2 and TRBJ2-7; 13 bases fit TRBD2. Germline values: CDR1 SGHTA, CDR2 FQGNSA. The CDR3 has 17 residues. V gave up 1 base and J gave up 3 bases; unmatched junction bases: 6. Here the CDR3 DNA reads TGTGCCAGCAGCTTAGGATTCCGGACTAGCGGGGGCTACGAGCAGTACTTC. As protein: CASSLGFRTSGGYEQYF.